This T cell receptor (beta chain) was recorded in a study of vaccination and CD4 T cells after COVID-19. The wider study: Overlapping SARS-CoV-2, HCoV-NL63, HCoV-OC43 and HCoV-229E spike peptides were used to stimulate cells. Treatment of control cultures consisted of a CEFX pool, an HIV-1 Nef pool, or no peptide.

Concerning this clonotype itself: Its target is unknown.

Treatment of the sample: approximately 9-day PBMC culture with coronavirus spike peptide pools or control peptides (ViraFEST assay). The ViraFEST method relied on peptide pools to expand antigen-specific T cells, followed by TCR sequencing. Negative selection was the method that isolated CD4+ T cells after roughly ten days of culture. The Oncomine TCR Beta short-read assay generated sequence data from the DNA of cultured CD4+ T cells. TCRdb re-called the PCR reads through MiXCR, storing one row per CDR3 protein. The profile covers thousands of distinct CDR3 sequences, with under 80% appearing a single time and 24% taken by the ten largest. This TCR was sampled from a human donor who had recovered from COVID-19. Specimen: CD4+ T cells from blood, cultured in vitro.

The CDR3 loop is CASRLGGGANYGYTF. In DNA, the CDR3 is TGTGCCAGTCGCCTGGGGGGAGGCGCTAACTATGGCTACACCTTC. The chain links TRBV6-1 to TRBJ1-2; tentatively, D is TRBD1 (5 bases). The CDR3 totals 15 residues. The germline V gene has CDR1 MNHNS and CDR2 SASEGT. The V gene lost 9 bases and the J gene lost 0 bases, with 17 bases spanning the gap.